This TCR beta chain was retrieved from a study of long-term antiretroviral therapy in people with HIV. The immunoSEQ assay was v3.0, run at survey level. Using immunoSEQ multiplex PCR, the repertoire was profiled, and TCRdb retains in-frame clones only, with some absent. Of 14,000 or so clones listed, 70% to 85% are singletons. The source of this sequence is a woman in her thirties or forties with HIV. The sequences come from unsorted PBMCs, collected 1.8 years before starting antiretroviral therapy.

CDR3 bases: TGTGCCAGTGGAGCGGGAGGAGGATCCTACGAGCAGTACTTC. Translation gives CASGAGGGSYEQYF. The rearrangement joins TRBV19 to TRBJ2-7, with 9 bases that match TRBD2. The CDR3 runs 14 residues. Germline trimming cut 8 bases from V and 1 base from J; bases unmatched to any gene: 6. Per germline, CDR1 LNHDA and CDR2 SQIVND (reference sequence). The full variable domain, completed using reference TRBV19 and TRBJ2-7, is DGGITQSPKYLFRKEGQNVTLSCEQNLNHDAMYWYRQDPGQGLRLIYYSQIVNDFQKGDIAEGYSVSREKKESFPLTVTSAQKNPTAFYLCASGAGGGSYEQYFGPGTRLTVT.